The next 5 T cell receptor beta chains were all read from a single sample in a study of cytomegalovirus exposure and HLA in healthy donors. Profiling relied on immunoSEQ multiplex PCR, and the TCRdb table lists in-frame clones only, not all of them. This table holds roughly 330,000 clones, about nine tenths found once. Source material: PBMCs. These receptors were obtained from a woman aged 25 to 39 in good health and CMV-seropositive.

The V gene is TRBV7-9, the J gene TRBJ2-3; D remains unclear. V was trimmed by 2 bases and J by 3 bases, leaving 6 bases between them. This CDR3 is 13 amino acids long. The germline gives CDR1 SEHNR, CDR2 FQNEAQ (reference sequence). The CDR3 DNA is TGTGCCAGCAGCTTAATGGGAACAGATACGCAGTATTTT. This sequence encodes CASSLMGTDTQYF.

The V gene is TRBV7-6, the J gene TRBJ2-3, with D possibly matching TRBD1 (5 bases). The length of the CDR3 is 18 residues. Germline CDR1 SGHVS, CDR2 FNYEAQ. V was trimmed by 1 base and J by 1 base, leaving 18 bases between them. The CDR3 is CASSLGAPAGIGTDTQYF. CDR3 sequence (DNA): TGTGCCAGCAGCTTAGGAGCGCCGGCAGGGATCGGCACAGATACGCAGTATTTT.

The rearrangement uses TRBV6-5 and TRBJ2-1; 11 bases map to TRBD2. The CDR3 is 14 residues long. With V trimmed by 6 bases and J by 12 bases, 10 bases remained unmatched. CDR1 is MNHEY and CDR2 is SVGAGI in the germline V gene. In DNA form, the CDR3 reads TGTGCCAGCAGCCTAGCGGGAGGCGTTGTTGGGCAGTTCTTC. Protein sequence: CASSLAGGVVGQFF.

The CDR3 loop is CASSPHRVRAAGELFF. CDR3 in DNA: TGTGCCAGCAGCCCCCACAGGGTACGAGCGGCCGGGGAGCTGTTTTTT. The chain joins TRBV7-8 to TRBJ2-2; tentatively, D is TRBD1 (6 bases). There are 16 residues in the CDR3. Deletions cut 5 bases from V and 6 bases from J, with 19 bases between. Germline CDR1 reads SGHVS; CDR2 reads FQNEAQ.

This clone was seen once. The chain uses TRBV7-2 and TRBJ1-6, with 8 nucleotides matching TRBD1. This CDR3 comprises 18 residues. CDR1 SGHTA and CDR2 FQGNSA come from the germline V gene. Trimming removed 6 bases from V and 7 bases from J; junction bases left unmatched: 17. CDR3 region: CASRLTRTGPILNSPLHF. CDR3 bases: TGTGCCAGCAGACTTACCAGGACAGGGCCTATATTGAATTCACCCCTCCACTTT.